Each of the 15 T cell receptor beta chains below was sequenced from the same sample in a study of beta chain features in type 1 diabetes. The entirety of the isolated RNA underwent reverse transcription, so expressed TCRB transcripts were sequenced. Produced via immunoSEQ multiplex PCR; TCRdb's table is partial and in-frame only. The table has nearly 250,000 clones, roughly an eighth seen once. The sequenced sample consisted of naive CD4+ T cells from blood. Receptor source: a woman in her forties in good health.

The chain carries TRBV12-5 and TRBJ1-1; 8 bases are shared with TRBD1. The V segment lost 3 bases and the J segment 5 bases; nucleotides outside the gene matches: 14. This CDR3 comprises 17 residues. Germline lookup yields CDR1 LGHNT and CDR2 FRNRAP. The CDR3 DNA sequence: TGTGCTAGTGGTTTACAAACCGGGACAGGCGTGGATACTGAAGCTTTCTTT. The encoded protein is CASGLQTGTGVDTEAFF.

The rearrangement joins TRBV5-1 to TRBJ1-1; D possibly corresponds to TRBD1 (5 bases). V shed 1 base and J shed 1 base, with 14 bases lying between them. Germline assignment: CDR1 SGHRS and CDR2 YFSETQ. This CDR3 is 16 amino acids long. The DNA for the CDR3 is TGCGCCAGCAGCTTGTACCATTCGGGGGAGAACACTGAAGCTTTCTTT. Its protein is CASSLYHSGENTEAFF.

This clone has just a few counts. The chain couples TRBV6-5 to TRBJ2-1; the D is unclear. The germline V and J ends were trimmed by 2 bases and 4 bases, with 9 bases remaining between them. This CDR3 spans 14 amino acids. CDR1 MNHEY and CDR2 SVGAGI come from the germline V gene. The CDR3 loop is CASSYGSRYNEQFF. CDR3 nucleotides: TGTGCCAGCAGTTACGGGTCGAGGTACAATGAGCAGTTCTTC.

This chain links TRBV5-1 with TRBJ2-7, with 8 bases identical to TRBD2. From germline, CDR1 is SGHRS and CDR2 YFSETQ. J gave up 1 base and V 0 bases, and 3 bases lay outside the gene matches. This CDR3 is built from 15 residues. The CDR3 sequence: CASSLGGTSSYEQYF. Here the CDR3 DNA reads TGCGCCAGCAGCTTGGGGGGGACTAGTTCCTACGAGCAGTACTTC.

This clone was found a few times. This chain uses TRBV7-2 with TRBJ2-7; 8 bases agree with TRBD1. Germline V gene data show CDR1 as SGHTA and CDR2 as FQGNSA. V trimming: 4 bases; J trimming: 0 bases; junction bases outside the gene matches: 2. The CDR3 totals 14 residues. This CDR3 reads CASSWTGSSYEQYF. CDR3 sequence (DNA): TGTGCCAGCAGCTGGACAGGGAGCTCCTACGAGCAGTACTTC. The full variable domain, rest sourced from reference TRBV7-2 and TRBJ2-7, is GAGVSQSPSNKVTEKGKDVELRCDPISGHTALYWYRQSLGQGLEFLIYFQGNSAPDKSGLPSDRFSAERTGGSVSTLTIQRTQQEDSAVYLCASSWTGSSYEQYFGPGTRLTVT.

In this sample, this clone turned up a few times. The CDR3 DNA follows: TGTGCCAGCTCACAGGGACAGGGAGTGGAAAAACTGTTTTTT. This translates into CASSQGQGVEKLFF. This chain links TRBV18 with TRBJ1-4; 9 bases are a match to TRBD1. V lost 4 bases and J lost 8; bases outside the gene matches: 5. The germline gives CDR1 KGHSH, CDR2 LQKENI. The length of the CDR3 is 14 residues.

The chain couples TRBV7-2 to TRBJ2-3; 7 nucleotides agree with TRBD2. The CDR3 consists of 15 residues. Germline CDR1 SGHTA, CDR2 FQGNSA. With V trimmed by 5 bases and J by 4 bases, 9 bases remained unmatched. CDR3 region: CASSPPGLMADTQYF. The CDR3 DNA reads as TGTGCCAGCAGCCCCCCGGGACTAATGGCAGATACGCAGTATTTT.

This clone has only a few counts. The V and J genes are TRBV21-1 and TRBJ1-6. TRBV21-1 is a pseudogene segment. The CDR3 is made up of 13 amino acids. The CDR3 DNA is TGTGCCAGCAGCAAAGCTCTTAATTCACCCCTCCACTTT. Translating it yields CASSKALNSPLHF.

This clone has more than one count but fewer than ten. The rearrangement links TRBV19 to TRBJ2-1; D unresolved. Germline V lookup: CDR1 LNHDA, CDR2 SQIVND (reference sequence). This CDR3 has 15 residues. V lost 5 bases and J 5 bases, leaving 16 bases between the germline ends. DNA for the CDR3: TGTGCCAGTAGTCGAACAGACCACCGGCACAATGAGCAGTTCTTC. It encodes CASSRTDHRHNEQFF.

This chain uses TRBV4-1 with TRBJ2-1, with 10 bases lining up with TRBD2. There are 17 residues in the CDR3. The germline V gene has CDR1 MGHRA and CDR2 YSYEKL. The V gene end was trimmed by 1 base and the J gene end by 3 bases; junction bases not matched to a gene: 6. CDR3 DNA: TGCGCCAGCAGCCAAGGAAGAGCGGGGGGGGTCTACAATGAGCAGTTCTTC. Translation: CASSQGRAGGVYNEQFF.

This clone was counted between two and nine times. J is TRBJ2-5 and V is TRBV29-1; a weak D match, TRBD2 (6 bases). The CDR3 is 13 residues long. The germline V gene has CDR1 SQVTM and CDR2 ANQGSEA. V lost 4 bases, J lost 0 bases, and 9 bases lay in between. The CDR3 sequence: CSVGIADQETQYF. The CDR3 nucleotides are TGCAGCGTTGGGATAGCGGACCAAGAGACCCAGTACTTC.

Notes on this clone: An end of the junction differs from the germline gene, which may be a read error. V is TRBV6-1 and J is TRBJ2-5; 10 bases are a match to TRBD1. This CDR3 region has 17 residues. In germline, CDR1 is MNHNS, CDR2 SASEGT. The CDR3 DNA reads as TGTGCCATCAGTGACCCCCGCCAAGGACAGGGGGAAGAGACCCAGTACTTC. Protein sequence: CAISDPRQGQGEETQYF.

This clone was counted a few times. The V call is TRBV29-1, the J call TRBJ1-2, with 7 bases identical to TRBD1. This CDR3 has 13 amino acids. Per the germline V gene, CDR1 is SQVTM and CDR2 is ANQGSEA. V gave up 4 bases and J gave up 2 bases; unmatched junction bases: 4. CDR3 sequence reads: CSVGQGPNYGYTF. The CDR3 DNA reads TGCAGCGTTGGACAGGGTCCCAACTATGGCTACACCTTC.

The gene calls are TRBV27 and TRBJ2-7; 7 positions match TRBD1. The germline V gene has CDR1 MNHEY and CDR2 SMNVEV (reference sequence). V lost 6 bases and J lost 2; bases outside the gene matches: 4. The CDR3 runs to 13 residues. The CDR3 protein is CASRSGTAYEQYF. In DNA, the CDR3 is TGTGCCAGCAGGTCCGGGACAGCCTACGAGCAGTACTTC.

This CDR3 reads CASRGVQGQPQHF. The CDR3 DNA reads TGTGCCAGCAGAGGAGTGCAGGGTCAGCCCCAGCATTTT. The V and J genes are TRBV6-1 and TRBJ1-5; D is possibly TRBD1 (5 bases). CDR3 length equals 13 residues. Looked up from germline, CDR1 is MNHNS and CDR2 is SASEGT. The V end was cut by 6 bases, the J end by 6 bases, with 12 bases between.